Each of the 32 T cell receptor beta chains below was sequenced from the same sample in a study of blood T cell repertoires in COVID-19. The table came from immunoSEQ multiplex PCR; TCRdb's copy has only in-frame clones and leaves some out. The sample holds roughly 150,000 clones, around 88% seen once. The sequenced sample was peripheral blood. These receptors were obtained from a human donor in a cohort sampled during active COVID-19.

CDR3 sequence (DNA): TGTGCCAGCTCACCTGATGAGCCCTCCGAGCAGTACTTC. It is translated as CASSPDEPSEQYF. V is TRBV18 and J is TRBJ2-7, with unresolved D. Trimming shortened V by 3 bases and J by 6 bases, and 12 bases separated the two germline ends. The CDR3 has 13 residues. The germline V gene has CDR1 KGHSH and CDR2 LQKENI.

The chain recombines TRBV28 with TRBJ1-2; D is ambiguous. V was trimmed by 0 bases and J by 2 bases, leaving 16 bases between them. The CDR3 consists of 17 residues. Germline CDR1 reads MDHEN; CDR2 reads SYDVKM. The CDR3 region has the DNA TGTGCCAGCAGTTTATGGTCTCTCGGCGGAACCAACTATGGCTACACCTTC. It yields the protein CASSLWSLGGTNYGYTF.

Note on this clone: Additional DNA sequences in this sample encode the identical CDR3. The chain is built from TRBV28 and TRBJ2-2, with no clear D. V lost 5 bases and J lost 7, with 8 bases in between. The CDR3 is 12 residues long. Germline assignment: CDR1 MDHEN and CDR2 SYDVKM. The CDR3, as DNA: TGTGCCAGCAGTCTCTTCGGCGGGGAGCTGTTTTTT. Its translation: CASSLFGGELFF.

The rearrangement joins TRBV2 to TRBJ1-6; possible D gene TRBD1, 5 bases. Germline assignment: CDR1 SNHLY and CDR2 FYNNEI. V gave up 6 bases and J gave up 5 bases, with 8 bases separating them. The CDR3 is made up of 13 amino acids. Written as DNA, the CDR3 is TGTGCCAGCAGGGGGGAGGATAATTCACCCCTCCACTTT. Its translation: CASRGEDNSPLHF.

The CDR3 DNA reads TGTGCCAGCAGCTCGAGGACAGGGGAAGCCTACGAGCAGTACTTC. Residues: CASSSRTGEAYEQYF. V and J are TRBV7-8 and TRBJ2-7, with 9 bases matching TRBD1. CDR1 is SGHVS, CDR2 FQNEAQ, per germline. The CDR3 has 15 amino acids. V gave up 4 bases and J gave up 2 bases; unmatched junction bases: 6.

V usage is TRBV5-4 and J usage is TRBJ1-1; 7 nucleotides agree with TRBD1. From germline, CDR1 is SGHNT and CDR2 YYREEE (reference sequence). The CDR3 covers 14 residues. V was pared by 0 bases and J by 6 bases, with 5 bases of the junction left unmatched. The CDR3 sequence: CASSLGQTGPEAFF. The CDR3 nucleotides read TGTGCCAGCAGCTTGGGTCAGACAGGGCCTGAAGCTTTCTTT.

The chain uses TRBV24-1 and TRBJ2-7; tentatively, D is TRBD2 (6 bases). Germline CDR1 is KGHDR and CDR2 is SFDVKD. The CDR3 runs 14 residues. The germline V and J ends were trimmed by 2 bases and 5 bases, with 12 bases remaining between them. The DNA of the CDR3 is TGTGCCACCAGTGATTGGGATGGGGGGAACGAGCAGTACTTC. Translated: CATSDWDGGNEQYF.

V is TRBV28 and J is TRBJ2-7, with no clear D. V was trimmed by 3 bases and J by 3 bases, leaving 12 bases between them. The germline V gene encodes CDR1 MDHEN and CDR2 SYDVKM. The CDR3 runs to 14 residues. DNA for the CDR3: TGTGCCAGCAGTTTGTTCCCTGGCCTCTACGAGCAGTACTTC. It specifies CASSLFPGLYEQYF.

The chain has TRBV6-6 and TRBJ1-5; D remains ambiguous. CDR1 is MNHNY, CDR2 SVGAGI, per germline (reference sequence). This CDR3 contains 16 residues. V shed 2 bases and J shed 0 bases, with 11 bases lying between them. The CDR3 DNA follows: TGTGCCAGCAGTTACCCCCCCGGGTATAGCAATCAGCCCCAGCATTTT. It specifies CASSYPPGYSNQPQHF.

The V gene is TRBV2, the J gene TRBJ1-2; no clear D gene. The germline gives CDR1 SNHLY, CDR2 FYNNEI. Trimming cost V 3 bases and J 5 bases, with 13 bases left between them. The CDR3 extends over 14 amino acids. This CDR3 reads CASSENQREYGYTF. Written as DNA, the CDR3 is TGTGCCAGCAGTGAGAACCAGCGGGAGTATGGCTACACCTTC.

The chain uses TRBV2 and TRBJ2-4; D may be TRBD2 (6 bases). Between the trimmed V and J ends, which lost 3 bases and 0 bases, there was a span of 9 bases. This CDR3 is built from 15 residues. CDR1 and CDR2 from the germline V gene are SNHLY and FYNNEI. The DNA of the CDR3 is TGTGCCAGCAGTGAGGGGGGAGTAGCCAAAAACATTCAGTACTTC. Its translation: CASSEGGVAKNIQYF.

The chain has TRBV11-2 and TRBJ2-3, with no clear D. Germline assignment: CDR1 SGHAT and CDR2 FQNNGV. The CDR3 spans 14 residues. The V and J ends lost 3 bases and 2 bases respectively, with 9 bases between them. CDR3 in amino acids: CASSFLEYTDTQYF. In DNA form, the CDR3 reads TGTGCCAGCAGCTTCCTAGAATACACAGATACGCAGTATTTT.

The sample holds one count of this clone. The chain joins TRBV10-3 to TRBJ2-6; the D is unclear. The germline V gene encodes CDR1 ENHRY and CDR2 SYGVKD. Between the trimmed V and J ends, which lost 6 bases and 1 base, there was a span of 7 bases. The CDR3 has 14 amino acids. The CDR3 sequence is CAISPPSGANVLTF. The CDR3 DNA is TGTGCCATCAGCCCCCCTTCTGGGGCCAACGTCCTGACTTTC.

V and J are TRBV5-6 and TRBJ1-2; 7 bases agree with TRBD1. Unmatched junction bases numbered 9, after V lost 3 bases and J lost 4 bases. Germline V gene data show CDR1 as SGHDT and CDR2 as YYEEEE. The CDR3 has 15 residues. The CDR3 DNA follows: TGTGCCAGCAGCTCTCGCCCCCGGGACAGCTATGGCTACACCTTC. Translating it yields CASSSRPRDSYGYTF. The full variable domain, with the rest looked up from reference TRBV5-6 and TRBJ1-2, is DAGVTQSPTHLIKTRGQQVTLRCSPKSGHDTVSWYQQALGQGPQFIFQYYEEEERQRGNFPDRFSGHQFPNYSSELNVNALLLGDSALYLCASSSRPRDSYGYTFGSGTRLTVV.

CDR3 bases: TGTGCCATCAGTGAGGGATTAGCGGGGGGCCCCTACGAGCAGTACTTC. This gives the protein CAISEGLAGGPYEQYF. V is TRBV10-3 and J is TRBJ2-7; TRBD2 agrees at 10 bases. The CDR3 has 16 residues. Germline CDR1 is ENHRY and CDR2 is SYGVKD. The ends lost 2 bases at V and 2 bases at J; junction bases unmatched: 6.

V gene TRBV3-1 (or the pseudogene TRBV3-2) combines with J gene TRBJ2-2, with 16 bases matching TRBD2. The CDR3 sequence is 21 residues long. Unmatched junction bases numbered 11, after V lost 0 bases and J lost 4 bases. Germline lookup yields CDR1 LGHDT and CDR2 YNNKEL (reference sequence). CDR3 residues: CASSQDSIGTSGGAPTGELFF. CDR3 sequence (DNA): TGTGCCAGCAGCCAAGATTCTATTGGGACTAGCGGGGGGGCCCCCACCGGGGAGCTGTTTTTT.

This sequence joins TRBV11-3 and TRBJ1-4, with 8 bases aligning to TRBD1. The CDR3 has 15 amino acids. Trimming cost V 5 bases and J 5 bases; bases outside gene matches: 7. The germline V gene has CDR1 SGHNT and CDR2 YENEEA. The CDR3 loop is CASSPAGGRNEKLFF. The CDR3 region has the DNA TGTGCCAGCAGCCCTGCAGGGGGCAGGAATGAAAAACTGTTTTTT.

CDR3 protein: CASSLGTGKEKLFF. The CDR3 region has the DNA TGTGCCAGCAGCCTCGGGACAGGGAAGGAAAAACTGTTTTTT. The J gene is TRBJ1-4, the V gene TRBV28; 9 positions match TRBD1. V was clipped by 6 bases and J by 8 bases; unmatched bases: 7. CDR3 length: 14 amino acids. Germline loops: CDR1 MDHEN, CDR2 SYDVKM.

The chain uses TRBV27 and TRBJ2-1, with no clear D. CDR3 length equals 13 residues. V gave up 3 bases and J gave up 6 bases, with 9 bases separating them. Germline lookup yields CDR1 MNHEY and CDR2 SMNVEV (reference sequence). The DNA for the CDR3 is TGTGCCAGCAGTTTTTCGGTCGGCAATGAGCAGTTCTTC. Its protein is CASSFSVGNEQFF.

The chain employs TRBV19 and TRBJ2-3; no definite D call. From germline, CDR1 is LNHDA and CDR2 SQIVND (reference sequence). The CDR3 has 14 amino acids. V was trimmed by 1 base and J by 8 bases, leaving 13 bases between them. Written as DNA, the CDR3 is TGTGCCAGTAGTATAGGTACCTCCCCAGGTACGCAGTATTTT. Translation: CASSIGTSPGTQYF.

The genes are TRBV18 and TRBJ1-3; D perhaps matches TRBD1 (5 bases). Per the germline V gene, CDR1 is KGHSH and CDR2 is LQKENI. The CDR3 loop spans 15 amino acids. Trimming took off 2 bases at V and 0 bases at J, with 8 bases between the two ends. CDR3 residues: CASSPAGHSGNTIYF. The CDR3 bases are TGTGCCAGCTCACCAGCAGGGCACTCTGGAAACACCATATATTTT.

The V gene is TRBV3-1 (or the pseudogene TRBV3-2), the J gene TRBJ1-1; D not resolved. The CDR3 covers 13 residues. The germline V gene has CDR1 LGHDT and CDR2 YNNKEL (reference sequence). V was clipped by 2 bases and J by 2 bases, with 6 bases between them. The CDR3 DNA reads as TGTGCCAGCAGCCAAACAGCAAACACTGAAGCTTTCTTT. It yields the protein CASSQTANTEAFF.

The V gene is TRBV11-2, the J gene TRBJ2-7, with a tentative D call TRBD2 (5 bases). The V end lost 4 bases, the J end lost 2 bases, and 15 bases lay between the germline ends. The CDR3 has 15 residues. Germline CDR1 is SGHAT and CDR2 is FQNNGV. This CDR3 reads CASSSAPGWAYEQYF. The CDR3 nucleotides are TGTGCCAGCAGCTCCGCCCCGGGGTGGGCCTACGAGCAGTACTTC.

This clone was detected only once. V is TRBV7-3 and J is TRBJ2-5, with TRBD2 matching over 10 bases. This CDR3 contains 15 residues. The germline CDR1 and CDR2 sequences are SGHTA and FQGTGA. Germline trimming cut 5 bases from V and 5 bases from J; bases unmatched to any gene: 8. This CDR3 is CASSLSGGALETQYF. CDR3 nucleotides: TGTGCCAGCAGCCTAAGCGGGGGGGCATTGGAGACCCAGTACTTC.

The rearrangement links TRBV18 to TRBJ1-5, with TRBD1 matching over 8 bases. Germline trimming cut 2 bases from V and 5 bases from J; bases unmatched to any gene: 8. Germline values: CDR1 KGHSH, CDR2 LQKENI. This CDR3 region has 16 residues. The CDR3 nucleotides are TGTGCCAGCTCACCAGCAACAGGGGGTGTGGATCAGCCCCAGCATTTT. This codes for CASSPATGGVDQPQHF.

The CDR3 protein is CASSQGGADEKLFF. In nucleotides, the CDR3 is TGCGCCAGCAGCCAAGGGGGCGCGGATGAAAAACTGTTTTTT. The chain couples TRBV4-3 to TRBJ1-4, with a weak D call TRBD1 (5 bases). V gave up 1 base and J gave up 6 bases, with 9 bases separating them. Germline V gene sequence: CDR1 LGHNA, CDR2 YSLEER. This CDR3 is built from 14 residues.

This clone was counted between two and nine times. Other nucleotide sequences from this sample produce the same CDR3. V usage is TRBV11-3 and J usage is TRBJ2-7; TRBD2 aligns across 8 bases. The CDR3 runs to 14 residues. V dropped 1 base and J dropped 3; count of bases not matched to a gene: 2. In germline, CDR1 is SGHNT, CDR2 YENEEA. In nucleotides, the CDR3 is TGTGCCAGCAGCTTAGCGGGAGGGAGCTACGAGCAGTACTTC. Residues: CASSLAGGSYEQYF.

This chain connects TRBV15 to TRBJ1-6; D is unresolved. CDR1 and CDR2 from the germline V gene are LNHNV and YYDKDF (reference sequence). The CDR3 is 15 amino acids. V lost 0 bases and J 7 bases, leaving 10 bases between the germline ends. In DNA form, the CDR3 reads TGTGCCACCAGCAGAGATCATGTTCTAAATTCACCCCTCCACTTT. It translates to CATSRDHVLNSPLHF.

The V and J genes are TRBV3-1 (or the pseudogene TRBV3-2) and TRBJ2-4; TRBD2 matches 8 bases. Trimming cost V 0 bases and J 6 bases; bases outside gene matches: 4. CDR3 length: 15 amino acids. Per the germline V gene, CDR1 is LGHDT and CDR2 is YNNKEL (reference sequence). DNA of the CDR3: TGTGCCAGCAGCCAAGATCGGGGGGGTTTAAACATTCAGTACTTC. Translated, it gives CASSQDRGGLNIQYF.

The chain uses TRBV7-3 and TRBJ2-1; TRBD2 is a possible D gene (7 bases). The CDR3 covers 15 residues. Germline V gives CDR1 SGHTA, CDR2 FQGTGA. The ends were cut back, 5 bases at V and 4 bases at J, with 15 bases in the middle. The CDR3 DNA reads TGTGCCAGCAGCCCAAGGGGGGGTTATTACAATGAGCAGTTCTTC. It codes for CASSPRGGYYNEQFF.

This chain connects TRBV27 to TRBJ2-7; 7 bases agree with TRBD2. J gave up 0 bases and V 5 bases, and 1 base lay outside the gene matches. The CDR3 totals 13 residues. The germline gives CDR1 MNHEY, CDR2 SMNVEV (reference sequence). The chain's CDR3 is CASSTSASYEQYF. CDR3 in DNA: TGTGCCAGCAGTACTAGCGCCTCCTACGAGCAGTACTTC.

V is TRBV28 and J is TRBJ1-6; D is perhaps TRBD1 (6 bases). V was cut by 10 bases and J by 7 bases, with 14 bases left in between. This CDR3 region has 13 residues. The germline V gene encodes CDR1 MDHEN and CDR2 SYDVKM. Here the CDR3 DNA reads TGTGCCACCACGGACAGCTTGAATTCACCCCTCCACTTT. Its translation: CATTDSLNSPLHF. Drawing the rest from reference TRBV28 and TRBJ1-6, the complete variable domain is DVKVTQSSRYLVKRTGEKVFLECVQDMDHENMFWYRQDPGLGLRLIYFSYDVKMKEKGDIPEGYSVSREKKERFSLILESASTNQTSMYLCATTDSLNSPLHFGNGTRLTVT.